This T cell receptor beta chain was sequenced for a study of blood T cell repertoires in COVID-19. Study as a whole: There were acute and convalescent COVID-19 samples, and they came from the United States, Italy and Spain.

Data came from immunoSEQ multiplex PCR; TCRdb stores just in-frame clones and leaves some out. The sample consists of around 230,000 clones, around four fifths of them appearing once. The CDR3 covers 15 residues. The germline V gene has CDR1 SEHNR and CDR2 FQNEAQ (reference sequence). The junction had 3 bases not matched to a gene; V was cut back by 1 base and J by 7 bases. This clonotype originated in a woman aged 45-65 years with acute or convalescent COVID-19. The chain recombines TRBV7-9 with TRBJ2-1, with 11 nucleotides matching TRBD1. The sequencing input was peripheral blood. In DNA, the CDR3 is TGTGCCAGCAGCTTAGGGACAGGGGGCTTAAATGAGCAGTTCTTC. Translated, it gives CASSLGTGGLNEQFF.